These T cell receptor beta chains were read from a single sample in a study of CD4 and CD8 cells across lung adenocarcinoma regions. TCRdb ran MiXCR on the PCR reads and lists one entry per CDR3 protein. The sample contains 10,000 to 15,000 distinct CDR3 sequences, approximately 49% of which appear only once. The specimen was CD8+ T cells from the center of a lung tumor. The receptors come from a female donor with lung adenocarcinoma. The CD4 and CD8 labels of this study may be unreliable. CDR3s include the opening cysteine and the closing phenylalanine or tryptophan. A D gene is named only where the DNA matches it firmly. Expanded clones get a size class; other rows say once, few or many, or leave the size out.

size: -
D: -
J: TRBJ1-1
V: TRBV10-1
CDR3: CASDAPNTEAFF
DNA: TGCGCCAGCGATGCCCCGAACACTGAAGCTTTCTTT

size: few
D: -
J: TRBJ2-1
V: TRBV20-1
CDR3: CSARDFSTDLYNEQFF
DNA: TGCAGTGCTAGAGATTTTTCGACGGATTTATACAATGAGCAGTTCTTC

size: medium-sized
D: TRBD2
J: TRBJ2-2
V: TRBV6-1
CDR3: CASSLLTSGGPYAGELFF
DNA: TGTGCCAGCAGCCTATTGACTAGCGGGGGGCCCTATGCCGGGGAGCTGTTTTTT

size: many
D: -
J: TRBJ1-2
V: TRBV6-1
CDR3: CASRFTDYGYTF
DNA: TGTGCCAGCAGATTTACGGACTATGGCTACACCTTC

size: few
D: TRBD2
J: TRBJ2-3
V: TRBV24-1
CDR3: CATSSSGGSTDTQYF
DNA: TGTGCCACCAGTTCCAGCGGGGGGAGCACAGATACGCAGTATTTT

size: few
D: TRBD1
J: TRBJ2-7
V: TRBV6-1
CDR3: CASSPRGRVYEQYF
DNA: TGTGCCAGCAGTCCCAGGGGGCGCGTCTACGAGCAGTACTTC

size: few
D: -
J: TRBJ2-1
V: TRBV6-1
CDR3: CASRRQVSYNEQFF
DNA: TGTGCCAGCAGAAGACAAGTCTCCTACAATGAGCAGTTCTTC

size: few
D: TRBD2
J: TRBJ2-3
V: TRBV6-5
CDR3: CASSYGTRGSRDTQYF
DNA: TGTGCCAGCAGTTACGGGACTAGGGGCTCTAGAGATACGCAGTATTTT

size: -
D: TRBD1
J: TRBJ2-7
V: TRBV27
CDR3: CASSRYRGTYEQYF
DNA: TGTGCCAGCAGTCGATACAGGGGCACCTACGAGCAGTACTTC

size: once
D: -
J: TRBJ1-1
V: TRBV6-1
CDR3: CASRPDLWGTEAFF
DNA: TGTGCCAGCAGGCCGGATCTTTGGGGGACTGAAGCTTTCTTT

size: once
D: -
J: TRBJ1-1
V: TRBV20-1
CDR3: CSAPTEQVNTEAFF
DNA: TGCAGTGCCCCGACAGAGCAAGTGAACACTGAAGCTTTCTTT

size: -
D: -
J: TRBJ2-4
V: TRBV10-2
CDR3: CASGLWDTNTQYF
DNA: TGCGCATCCGGGCTGTGGGACACAAACACTCAGTACTTC

size: once
D: -
J: TRBJ2-1
V: TRBV7-6
CDR3: CASSFGMVRGEQFF
DNA: TGTGCCAGCAGCTTCGGCATGGTACGGGGTGAGCAGTTCTTC

size: -
D: TRBD1
J: TRBJ1-1
V: TRBV4-1
CDR3: CASSPRALRTGSGTEAFF
DNA: TGCGCCAGCAGCCCACGAGCTCTCCGGACAGGGAGTGGCACTGAAGCTTTCTTT

size: large
D: -
J: TRBJ2-1
V: TRBV25-1
CDR3: CASSPLGQSSSYNEQFF
DNA: TGTGCCAGCAGTCCCCTCGGACAGTCCTCCTCCTACAATGAGCAGTTCTTC

size: -
D: -
J: TRBJ2-3
V: TRBV6-1
CDR3: CASSEKAYTQYF
DNA: TGTGCTAGCAGTGAGAAAGCGTATACGCAGTATTTT

size: once
D: -
J: TRBJ2-1
V: TRBV6-1
CDR3: CASSDSLGGYNEQFF
DNA: TGTGCCAGCAGTGATAGTTTGGGGGGCTACAATGAGCAGTTCTTC

size: medium-sized
D: -
J: TRBJ1-4
V: TRBV11-3
CDR3: CASSLVEGNEKLFF
DNA: TGTGCCAGCAGCTTAGTGGAGGGTAATGAAAAACTGTTTTTT

size: few
D: -
J: TRBJ1-4
V: TRBV6-1
CDR3: CASSRLNEKLFF
DNA: TGTGCCAGCAGTAGACTGAATGAAAAACTGTTTTTT

size: -
D: TRBD1
J: TRBJ2-3
V: TRBV25-1
CDR3: CASSDPGQVGTDTQYF
DNA: TGTGCCAGCAGTGACCCCGGACAGGTGGGGACAGATACGCAGTATTTT

size: medium-sized
D: -
J: TRBJ1-1
V: TRBV6-1
CDR3: CASSKGQVNTEAFF
DNA: TGTGCCAGCAGTAAAGGGCAGGTGAACACTGAAGCTTTCTTT

size: -
D: -
J: TRBJ1-2
V: TRBV27
CDR3: CASRTSVMSGLSNYGYTF
DNA: TGTGCCAGCAGAACTTCCGTTATGTCGGGACTGAGCAACTATGGCTACACCTTC

size: -
D: -
J: TRBJ2-6
V: TRBV6-1
CDR3: CASSEDSSGANVLTF
DNA: TGTGCCAGCAGTGAAGACAGCTCTGGGGCCAACGTCCTGACTTTC

size: -
D: TRBD2
J: TRBJ2-1
V: TRBV6-5
CDR3: CASSSGTSGGYNEQFF
DNA: TGTGCCAGCAGTTCTGGGACTAGCGGGGGCTACAATGAGCAGTTCTTC

size: few
D: TRBD2
J: TRBJ2-5
V: TRBV6-5
CDR3: CASSFPGGTQYF
DNA: TGTGCCAGCAGTTTCCCGGGGGGGACCCAGTACTTC

size: few
D: -
J: TRBJ2-3
V: TRBV6-1
CDR3: CASSEAGAPTDTQYF
DNA: TGTGCCAGCAGTGAGGCGGGGGCCCCCACAGATACGCAGTATTTT

size: once
D: TRBD2
J: TRBJ2-3
V: TRBV7-2
CDR3: CASSFLAGDSDTQYF
DNA: TGTGCCAGCAGCTTCCTAGCGGGGGACTCAGATACGCAGTATTTT

size: -
D: -
J: TRBJ2-7
V: TRBV6-1
CDR3: CASRVDRHDTYEQYF
DNA: TGTGCCAGCAGAGTTGACAGGCATGATACTTACGAGCAGTACTTC

size: -
D: -
J: TRBJ2-3
V: TRBV4-1
CDR3: CASSPQGADMQYF
DNA: TGCGCCAGCAGCCCGCAAGGAGCAGATATGCAGTATTTC

size: -
D: TRBD2
J: TRBJ2-3
V: TRBV27
CDR3: CASSPREGDTQYF
DNA: TGTGCCAGCAGTCCGCGGGAGGGGGATACGCAGTATTTT

size: -
D: TRBD1
J: TRBJ1-1
V: TRBV14
CDR3: CASSPIQGGNTEAFF
DNA: TGTGCCAGCAGCCCCATCCAGGGGGGGAACACTGAAGCTTTCTTT

size: -
D: TRBD2
J: TRBJ2-4
V: TRBV27
CDR3: CASSVAGGGRGDIQYF
DNA: TGTGCCAGCAGTGTCGCGGGGGGCGGGAGAGGGGACATTCAGTACTTC